This section outlines one TCR beta chain sequence together with its context. Its antigen is unidentified. These data originate in a study of post-analysis software for immune sequencing data. Findings of the study overall: In patients, TRBV5-6, TRBV5-1 and TRBV20-1 belonged to four or five TRBV segments found more frequently than in controls.

Unique molecular identifiers were present in the TCR beta cDNA libraries. MiXCR was run by TCRdb on the PCR reads, yielding one entry per CDR3 protein. This sample yields 350,000 to 450,000 distinct CDR3 sequences, of which approximately 33% are seen a single time; 10% to 15% belongs to the top ten. The CDR3 is made up of 16 amino acids. V was clipped by 1 base and J by 7 bases, with 16 bases between them. The TCR was taken from a girl between 10 and 17 years old with multiple sclerosis. The material sequenced was blood. The V and J genes are TRBV12-3 or TRBV12-4 and TRBJ2-2; no clear D. CDR3 sequence (DNA): TGTGCCAGCAGTTTAGGCGACTCTCGTTGGGGCGGGGAGCTGTTTTTT. This gives the protein CASSLGDSRWGGELFF.